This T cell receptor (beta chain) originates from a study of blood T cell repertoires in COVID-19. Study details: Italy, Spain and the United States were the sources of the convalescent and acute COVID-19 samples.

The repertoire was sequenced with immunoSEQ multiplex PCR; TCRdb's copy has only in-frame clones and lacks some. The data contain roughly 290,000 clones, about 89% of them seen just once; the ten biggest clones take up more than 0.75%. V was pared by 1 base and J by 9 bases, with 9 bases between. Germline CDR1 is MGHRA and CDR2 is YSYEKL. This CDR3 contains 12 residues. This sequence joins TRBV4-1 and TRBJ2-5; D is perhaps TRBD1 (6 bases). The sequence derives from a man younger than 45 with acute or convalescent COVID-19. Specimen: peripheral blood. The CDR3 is CASSQGTAAQYF. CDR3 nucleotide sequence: TGCGCCAGCAGCCAAGGGACAGCGGCCCAGTACTTC.